This T cell receptor beta chain comes out of a study of shared clonotypes between healthy human individuals. The wider study: A couple of women and a few men aged 18 to 49 served as donors. Whole-study results and caveats: A generally larger estimated richness was seen in naive subsets than in memory subsets. Sampling involved blood alone; tissue repertoires likely differ.

Comments on this clone: Its antigen is currently unknown.

Using 200 ng DNA, 32,000 or so T cell genomes, the sorted-subset replicate PCRs were run. Here immunoSEQ multiplex PCR was the method, and the copy in TCRdb shows in-frame clones only, minus some. The table shows 1.4 million or so clones, with approximately 98.5% occurring only once. Trimming cost V 5 bases and J 8 bases; bases outside gene matches: 3. The CDR3 spans 12 residues. The germline V gene has CDR1 SGDLS and CDR2 YYNGEE. The source is a young man in good health. The chain is built from TRBV9 and TRBJ2-1; TRBD2 matches 8 bases. The sample taken for sequencing was naive CD4+ T cells sorted from blood. The subset was: CD45RA+ positively selected. CDR3 nucleotide sequence: TGTGCCAGCAGTGGACTAGCTGATGAGCAGTTCTTC. Encoded protein: CASSGLADEQFF.